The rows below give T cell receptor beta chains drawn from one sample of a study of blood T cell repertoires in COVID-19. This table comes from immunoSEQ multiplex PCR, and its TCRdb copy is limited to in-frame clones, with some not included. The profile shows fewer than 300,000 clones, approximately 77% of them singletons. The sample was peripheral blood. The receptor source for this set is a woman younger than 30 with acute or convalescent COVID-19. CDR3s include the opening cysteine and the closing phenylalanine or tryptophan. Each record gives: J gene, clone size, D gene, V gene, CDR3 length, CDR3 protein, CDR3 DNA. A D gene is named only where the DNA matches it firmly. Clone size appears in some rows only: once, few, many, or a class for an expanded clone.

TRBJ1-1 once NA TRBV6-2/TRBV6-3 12 CASSLRQAEAFF TGTGCCAGCAGTCTTCGACAGGCAGAAGCTTTCTTT
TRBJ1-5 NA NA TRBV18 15 CASSPFGDGNQPQHF TGTGCCAGCTCACCATTCGGAGATGGCAATCAGCCCCAGCATTTT
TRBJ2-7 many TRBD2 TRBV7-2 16 CASSAETSGRGYEQYF TGTGCCAGCAGCGCAGAGACTAGCGGGAGGGGCTACGAGCAGTACTTC
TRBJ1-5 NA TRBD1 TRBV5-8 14 CASSPGQGNQPQHF TGTGCCAGCAGCCCGGGACAGGGGAATCAGCCCCAGCATTTT
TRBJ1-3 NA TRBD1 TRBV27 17 CASSPLMGQGIGNTIYF TGTGCCAGCAGTCCCCTGATGGGACAGGGAATTGGAAACACCATATATTTT
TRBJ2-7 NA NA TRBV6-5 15 CASSYSTADSREQYF TGTGCCAGCAGTTACTCGACGGCGGATTCCCGCGAGCAGTACTTC
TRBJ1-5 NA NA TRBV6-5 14 CASDRIYSNQPQHF TGTGCCAGCGACAGAATATATAGCAATCAGCCCCAGCATTTT
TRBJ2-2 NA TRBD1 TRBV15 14 CATSRGTGVGELFF TGTGCCACCAGCAGAGGGACAGGGGTAGGGGAGCTGTTTTTT
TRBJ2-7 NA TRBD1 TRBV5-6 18 CASSLRPPTGSYSYEQYF TGTGCCAGCAGCTTGAGGCCCCCGACAGGGTCTTACTCCTACGAGCAGTACTTC
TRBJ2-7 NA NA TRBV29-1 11 CSVAVNDEQYF TGCAGCGTTGCTGTTAATGACGAGCAGTACTTC
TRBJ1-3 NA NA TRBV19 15 CASSPTGGSGNTIYF TGTGCCAGTAGTCCCACCGGGGGCTCTGGAAACACCATATATTTT
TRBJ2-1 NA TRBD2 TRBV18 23 CASSPLYVDPGLASQHGYNEQFF TGTGCCAGCTCACCACTTTATGTTGACCCGGGACTAGCAAGCCAGCACGGATACAATGAGCAGTTCTTC
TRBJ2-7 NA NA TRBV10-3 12 CAISEQGKKRYF TGTGCCATCAGTGAACAGGGAAAAAAGCGGTACTTC
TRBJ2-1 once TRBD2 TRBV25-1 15 CASSEGGRTYNEQFF TGTGCCAGCAGTGAAGGCGGGAGGACCTACAATGAGCAGTTCTTC
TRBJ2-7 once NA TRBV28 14 CASSSASYPYEQYF TGTGCCAGCAGTTCCGCCAGTTATCCCTACGAGCAGTACTTC
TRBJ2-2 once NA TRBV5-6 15 CASSPEVPDTGELFF TGTGCCAGCAGCCCCGAAGTCCCGGACACCGGGGAGCTGTTTTTT
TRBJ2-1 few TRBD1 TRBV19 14 CASGTDRGPNEQFF TGTGCCAGTGGCACGGACAGGGGTCCCAATGAGCAGTTCTTC
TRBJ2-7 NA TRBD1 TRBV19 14 CASSMSGTGLEQYF TGTGCCAGTAGTATGTCCGGGACAGGGCTCGAGCAGTACTTC
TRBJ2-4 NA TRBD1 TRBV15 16 CATSRGQAGAKNIQYF TGTGCCACCAGCAGGGGACAGGCCGGAGCCAAAAACATTCAGTACTTC
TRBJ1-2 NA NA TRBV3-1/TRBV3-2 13 CASNLSARVGYTF TGTGCCAGCAACCTCTCCGCGAGGGTTGGCTACACCTTC
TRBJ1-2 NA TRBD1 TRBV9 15 CASSVSGGGSYGYTF TGTGCCAGCAGCGTAAGCGGAGGGGGCAGCTATGGCTACACCTTC
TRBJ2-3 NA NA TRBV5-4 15 CASSLEAGRADTQYF TGTGCCAGCAGCTTGGAGGCGGGAAGAGCAGATACGCAGTATTTT
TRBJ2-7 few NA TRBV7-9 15 CASTLDGVVLYEQYF TGTGCCAGCACCCTGGACGGGGTCGTATTGTACGAGCAGTACTTC
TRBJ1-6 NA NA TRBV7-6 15 CASSLTGWDNSPLHF TGTGCCAGCAGCTTAACAGGTTGGGATAATTCACCCCTCCACTTT
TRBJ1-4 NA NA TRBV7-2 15 CASRRQSATNEKLFF TGTGCCAGCAGGAGACAGTCTGCAACTAATGAAAAACTGTTTTTT
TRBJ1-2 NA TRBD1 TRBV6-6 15 CASRPGTGGTDGYTF TGTGCCAGCAGACCAGGGACAGGGGGAACCGATGGCTACACCTTC
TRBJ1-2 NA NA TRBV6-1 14 CASSDGAGVKGYTF TGTGCCAGCAGTGATGGGGCAGGGGTGAAGGGCTACACCTTC
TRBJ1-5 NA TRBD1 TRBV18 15 CASSPYRGLDQPQHF TGTGCCAGCTCACCCTACAGGGGGCTGGATCAGCCCCAGCATTTT
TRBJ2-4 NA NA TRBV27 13 CASRGGSKNIQYF TGTGCCAGCAGGGGGGGTAGCAAAAACATTCAGTACTTC
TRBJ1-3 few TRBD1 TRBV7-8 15 CASSRGQGRGNTIYF TGTGCCAGCAGCCGAGGACAGGGGCGGGGAAACACCATATATTTT
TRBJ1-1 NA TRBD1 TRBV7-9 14 CASSPTGGNTEAFF TGTGCCAGCAGCCCTACAGGGGGGAACACTGAAGCTTTCTTT
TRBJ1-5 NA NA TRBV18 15 CASSHGSGFNQPQHF TGTGCCAGCTCACACGGGTCGGGATTCAATCAGCCCCAGCATTTT
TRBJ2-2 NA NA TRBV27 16 CASRVWAGRGTGELFF TGTGCCAGCCGGGTGTGGGCGGGGCGTGGCACCGGGGAGCTGTTTTTT
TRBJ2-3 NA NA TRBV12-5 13 CASAAANTDTQYF TGTGCTAGTGCCGCGGCCAACACAGATACGCAGTATTTT
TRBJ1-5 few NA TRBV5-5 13 CASSLQGDQPQHF TGTGCCAGCAGCCTCCAGGGTGATCAGCCCCAGCATTTT
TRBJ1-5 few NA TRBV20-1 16 CSASISWGLSNQPQHF TGCAGTGCTAGTATCTCATGGGGCCTGAGCAATCAGCCCCAGCATTTT
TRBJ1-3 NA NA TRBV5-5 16 CASSPTTFLSGNTIYF TGTGCCAGCAGCCCGACAACGTTCCTCTCTGGAAACACCATATATTTT
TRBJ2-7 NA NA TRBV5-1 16 CASSSSGTSFSYEQYF TGCGCCAGCAGCTCCTCCGGGACTTCCTTCTCCTACGAGCAGTACTTC
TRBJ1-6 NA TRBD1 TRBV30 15 CAWSPRTGYNSPLHF TGTGCCTGGAGTCCCCGGACAGGATATAATTCACCCCTCCACTTT
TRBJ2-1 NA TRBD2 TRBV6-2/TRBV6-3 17 CASSYTLAGGLYNEQFF TGTGCCAGCAGTTACACCCTAGCGGGAGGGTTATACAATGAGCAGTTCTTC
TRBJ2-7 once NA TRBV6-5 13 CASSYSTRGEQYF TGTGCCAGCAGTTACTCCACCCGAGGCGAGCAGTACTTC
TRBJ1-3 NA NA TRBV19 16 CASSPYPLYSGNTIYF TGTGCCAGTAGTCCCTACCCCCTCTACTCTGGAAACACCATATATTTT
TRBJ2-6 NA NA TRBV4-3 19 CASSQDRVSRSSGANVLTF TGCGCCAGCAGCCAAGATCGGGTCAGCAGATCCTCTGGGGCCAACGTCCTGACTTTC
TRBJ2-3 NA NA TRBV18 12 CASSPSTDTQYF TGTGCCAGCTCACCTTCAACAGATACGCAGTATTTT
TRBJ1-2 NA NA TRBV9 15 CASSDSLTVNYGYTF TGTGCCAGCAGCGACTCCCTAACAGTTAACTATGGCTACACCTTC
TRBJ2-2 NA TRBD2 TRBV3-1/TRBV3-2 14 CASRTGLNTGELFF TGTGCCAGCAGAACGGGACTAAACACCGGGGAGCTGTTTTTT
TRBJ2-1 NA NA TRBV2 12 CASLAHYNEQFF TGTGCCAGCCTCGCACACTACAATGAGCAGTTCTTC
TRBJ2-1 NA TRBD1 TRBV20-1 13 CSASKQGAWEQFF TGCAGTGCTAGTAAACAGGGGGCATGGGAGCAGTTCTTC
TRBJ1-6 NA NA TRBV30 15 CAWSGLLTGNSPLHF TGTGCCTGGAGTGGACTCCTAACGGGGAATTCACCCCTCCACTTT
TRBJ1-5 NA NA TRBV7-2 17 CASSLKRSGYSNQPQHF TGTGCCAGCAGCTTAAAGAGATCAGGGTATAGCAATCAGCCCCAGCATTTT
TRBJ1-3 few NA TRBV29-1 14 CSVERGDTGNTIYF TGCAGCGTTGAACGGGGGGATACTGGAAACACCATATATTTT